This TCR beta chain was recorded in a study of post-analysis software for immune sequencing data. Study findings and constraints: When patients were compared with controls, about five TRBV segments were more frequent, TRBV5-6, TRBV5-1 and TRBV20-1 among them.

Tagging with unique molecular identifiers was a feature of the TCR beta cDNA libraries. Using its own MiXCR run on the PCR reads, TCRdb lists one record per CDR3 protein. There are over 700,000 distinct CDR3 sequences in the sample; about 32% occur only once, and approximately 0.55% lies in the top ten. The table lists this clonotype with a few counts. No antigen is known for it. Trimming took 5 bases from V and 4 from J, leaving 11 bases between them. CDR3 length equals 12 residues. The germline V gene encodes CDR1 DFQATT and CDR2 SNEGSKA (reference sequence). The sequenced sample consisted of blood. The source of this sequence is a girl aged 5-17 years with multiple sclerosis. The V and J genes are TRBV20-1 and TRBJ1-2, with D unresolved. CDR3 sequence: CSARGYSYGYTF. The DNA of the CDR3 is TGCAGTGCTCGAGGCTACAGCTATGGCTACACCTTC.